The 23 T cell receptor beta chains listed next were all sequenced from one sample in a study of T-cell memory formation after mild COVID-19. MiXCR was run by TCRdb on the 5' RACE reads, yielding one entry per CDR3 protein. The sample lists about 470,000 distinct CDR3 sequences, around a sixth seen once, with more than 9% in the top ten. The source material was PBMCs or a T cell subset sorted from them (not recorded which). These receptors were obtained from an adult woman who had mild COVID-19 (a few samples of this study predate the infection). Cell type and time point are not known.

This clonotype was counted between two and nine times. The gene calls are TRBV4-1 and TRBJ1-1; 10 positions match TRBD1. The CDR3 length is 15 residues. The trim removed 3 bases at V and 4 bases at J, leaving 5 bases unmatched. Germline V lookup: CDR1 MGHRA, CDR2 YSYEKL. The CDR3 spells CASSQTGTGVTEAFF. CDR3 sequence (DNA): TGCGCCAGCAGCCAGACCGGGACAGGGGTCACTGAAGCTTTCTTT.

This clonotype was counted a few times. J is TRBJ2-5 and V is TRBV7-2, with a tentative D call TRBD2 (6 bases). The V end was cut by 6 bases, the J end by 5 bases, with 22 bases between. The germline V gene encodes CDR1 SGHTA and CDR2 FQGNSA. The CDR3 spans 16 residues. The CDR3 DNA sequence: TGTGCCAGCAGACTTACCGTTGCGGGGTCGAGTGAGACCCAGTACTTC. It yields the protein CASRLTVAGSSETQYF.

V is TRBV5-6 and J is TRBJ2-7, with 8 bases fitting TRBD2. Germline lookup yields CDR1 SGHDT and CDR2 YYEEEE. The CDR3 contains 15 residues. The V and J ends lost 0 bases and 3 bases, in that order; junction bases with no gene match: 5. The CDR3 protein is CASSLAGGTSYEQYF. As DNA, the CDR3 is TGTGCCAGCAGCTTGGCTGGGGGGACTAGCTACGAGCAGTACTTC.

The chain employs TRBV7-2 and TRBJ1-1; D remains ambiguous. Germline V gene sequence: CDR1 SGHTA, CDR2 FQGNSA. This CDR3 has 14 residues. The ends were cut back, 1 base at V and 1 base at J, with 7 bases in the middle. Here the CDR3 DNA reads TGTGCCAGCAGCTTAGGTTTCAGGAACACTGAAGCTTTCTTT. Amino acids: CASSLGFRNTEAFF.

The chain combines TRBV5-1 with TRBJ2-1; D not resolved. The CDR3 contains 15 residues. Germline lookup yields CDR1 SGHRS and CDR2 YFSETQ. Trimming shortened V by 4 bases and J by 0 bases, and 11 bases separated the two germline ends. The CDR3 DNA reads TGCGCCAGCAGCCTGACTCGGAGCTCCTACAATGAGCAGTTCTTC. Protein: CASSLTRSSYNEQFF.

This clonotype has only a few counts. The gene calls are TRBV4-3 and TRBJ2-1; D ambiguous. Trimming removed 0 bases at V and 8 bases at J, with 14 bases between. This CDR3 region has 15 residues. Germline CDR1 and CDR2: LGHNA and YSLEER. Written as DNA, the CDR3 is TGCGCCAGCAGCCAAGAATTGCCTTCAATTGATGAGCAGTTCTTC. It specifies CASSQELPSIDEQFF.

This clonotype was observed many times. This sequence joins TRBV4-3 and TRBJ2-5; 8 nucleotides match TRBD2. CDR3 length: 18 residues. The junction had 13 bases not matched to a gene; V was cut back by 0 bases and J by 4 bases. From germline, CDR1 is LGHNA and CDR2 YSLEER. The CDR3 sequence is CASSQEKLAEWGRETQYF. DNA for the CDR3: TGCGCCAGCAGCCAAGAAAAACTAGCGGAATGGGGGCGAGAGACCCAGTACTTC.

This clonotype turned up a few times. The chain joins TRBV4-3 to TRBJ2-1, with 8 bases identical to TRBD2. J was trimmed by 3 bases and V by 4 bases; bases with no gene match: 5. The CDR3 is 15 amino acids. Germline CDR1 and CDR2: LGHNA and YSLEER. In nucleotides, the CDR3 is TGCGCCAGCAGCCCCGGGACTAGTTACTACAATGAGCAGTTCTTC. Protein product: CASSPGTSYYNEQFF.

The CDR3 sequence: CSVRDGVDTQYF. For the CDR3, the DNA is TGCAGCGTCCGTGATGGCGTGGATACGCAGTATTTT. The chain links TRBV29-1 to TRBJ2-3; D gene ambiguous. The germline V gene encodes CDR1 SQVTM and CDR2 ANQGSEA. Trimming left V 6 bases short and J 6 bases short, with 13 bases between. The CDR3 sequence is 12 residues long.

The chain employs TRBV7-9 and TRBJ2-7; D is unclear. V lost 2 bases and J lost 2, with 10 bases in between. The CDR3 length is 14 residues. Looked up from germline, CDR1 is SEHNR and CDR2 is FQNEAQ (reference sequence). Here the CDR3 DNA reads TGTGCCAGCAGCTTAATGGGCGGAACCTACGAGCAGTACTTC. Translation: CASSLMGGTYEQYF.

A few counts support this clonotype. The gene calls are TRBV20-1 and TRBJ2-1, with 8 bases lining up with TRBD2. Per the germline V gene, CDR1 is DFQATT and CDR2 is SNEGSKA (reference sequence). The CDR3 is 14 amino acids. Trimming cost V 0 bases and J 6 bases; bases outside gene matches: 4. CDR3 loop: CSARDLAGVNEQFF. CDR3 bases: TGCAGTGCTAGAGACCTAGCGGGTGTCAATGAGCAGTTCTTC.

The chain has TRBV14 and TRBJ1-4, with D uncertain. The CDR3 length is 13 residues. CDR1 is SGHDN and CDR2 is FVKESK in the germline V gene. Trimming left V 4 bases short and J 9 bases short, with 12 bases between. CDR3 loop: CASSLGLTQKLFF. The DNA of the CDR3 is TGTGCCAGCAGCCTAGGTTTGACCCAAAAACTGTTTTTT.

The rearrangement links TRBV29-1 to TRBJ2-7; 7 bases agree with TRBD1. With 4 bases clipped from V and 3 bases from J, the junction kept 6 bases outside the gene matches. The germline CDR1 and CDR2 sequences are SQVTM and ANQGSEA. The CDR3 runs 13 residues. CDR3 DNA: TGCAGCGTTGGAGGGACAGACATCTACGAGCAGTACTTC. It yields the protein CSVGGTDIYEQYF.

This clonotype has only a few counts. The chain recombines TRBV19 with TRBJ1-5; no definite D call. CDR1 and CDR2 (germline): LNHDA, SQIVND (reference sequence). The CDR3 consists of 17 residues. Between the trimmed V and J ends, which lost 5 bases and 5 bases, there was a span of 22 bases. CDR3 region: CASSVRLSPRSDQPQHF. CDR3 in DNA: TGTGCCAGTAGTGTAAGACTGAGTCCCAGAAGCGATCAGCCCCAGCATTTT. The full variable domain, rest sourced from reference TRBV19 and TRBJ1-5, is DGGITQSPKYLFRKEGQNVTLSCEQNLNHDAMYWYRQDPGQGLRLIYYSQIVNDFQKGDIAEGYSVSREKKESFPLTVTSAQKNPTAFYLCASSVRLSPRSDQPQHFGDGTRLSIL.

The chain joins TRBV19 to TRBJ2-7; maybe TRBD1 (5 bases). Between the trimmed V and J ends, which lost 3 bases and 12 bases, there was a span of 15 bases. The CDR3 has 12 amino acids. Germline V lookup: CDR1 LNHDA, CDR2 SQIVND (reference sequence). The CDR3 DNA reads as TGTGCCAGTAGTATCCAGGGTTCCACGCCGTACTTC. Translation: CASSIQGSTPYF.

This clonotype was counted only a few times. The chain combines TRBV6-2 or TRBV6-3 with TRBJ2-3; 7 bases map to TRBD2. Germline values: CDR1 MNHEY, CDR2 SVGEGT. The V gene end was trimmed by 8 bases and the J gene end by 0 bases; junction bases not matched to a gene: 5. This CDR3 is 14 amino acids long. The CDR3 reads CASSRDYSTDTQYF. Written as DNA, the CDR3 is TGTGCCAGCTCCCGGGACTACAGCACAGATACGCAGTATTTT.

This clonotype was observed a few times. V usage is TRBV3-1 and J usage is TRBJ2-5; the D gene could be TRBD1 or TRBD2 (6 bases each). The germline gives CDR1 LGHDT, CDR2 YNNKEL (reference sequence). The CDR3 is 13 residues long. The V end lost 4 bases, the J end lost 10 bases, and 16 bases lay between the germline ends. The CDR3 spells CASSRDRTGDQYF. CDR3 coding DNA: TGTGCCAGCAGCCGAGACAGGACGGGGGACCAGTACTTC.

Only a few counts were recorded for this clonotype. The CDR3 region is CAWSRQGSTDTQYF. In DNA form, the CDR3 reads TGTGCCTGGAGCAGACAGGGGAGCACAGATACGCAGTATTTT. This sequence joins TRBV30 and TRBJ2-3; 8 nucleotides match TRBD1. The V and J ends lost 3 bases and 0 bases, in that order; junction bases with no gene match: 2. CDR1 and CDR2 (germline): GTSNPN, SVGIG (reference sequence). CDR3 length equals 14 residues.

V usage is TRBV6-5 and J usage is TRBJ1-2, with D perhaps matching TRBD1 (5 bases). CDR1 is MNHEY and CDR2 is SVGAGI in the germline V gene. This CDR3 is built from 13 residues. V dropped 3 bases and J dropped 3 bases, with 8 bases sitting between them. This CDR3 reads CASSYGGDYGYTF. CDR3 coding DNA: TGTGCCAGCAGTTATGGGGGGGACTATGGCTACACCTTC.

This sequence joins TRBV15 and TRBJ2-3; 12 nucleotides match TRBD2. Germline V gives CDR1 LNHNV, CDR2 YYDKDF (reference sequence). The CDR3 is made up of 14 amino acids. J was trimmed by 4 bases and V by 8 bases; bases with no gene match: 4. CDR3 DNA: TGTGCCACCTCTAGCGGGGGGGATTCAGATACGCAGTATTTT. It encodes CATSSGGDSDTQYF.

This clonotype was recorded a few times. The chain is built from TRBV12-5 and TRBJ2-2, with D uncertain. The CDR3 is 13 amino acids. Trimming cost V 2 bases and J 3 bases, with 4 bases left between them. Looked up from germline, CDR1 is LGHNT and CDR2 is FRNRAP. CDR3 residues: CASGLLHTGELFF. For the CDR3, the DNA is TGTGCTAGTGGTTTGCTTCACACCGGGGAGCTGTTTTTT.

This clonotype was recorded only once. The chain recombines TRBV7-3 with TRBJ1-1; D is uncertain. The CDR3 contains 14 residues. V gave up 5 bases and J gave up 4 bases, with 14 bases separating them. The germline CDR1 and CDR2 sequences are SGHTA and FQGTGA. The CDR3: CASSPSGGGTEAFF. CDR3 coding DNA: TGTGCCAGCAGCCCCTCGGGTGGAGGCACTGAAGCTTTCTTT.

This clonotype was counted a few times. The V call is TRBV15, the J call TRBJ2-3; D is unresolved. This CDR3 comprises 12 residues. Germline V gene data show CDR1 as LNHNV and CDR2 as YYDKDF (reference sequence). V was shortened by 0 bases and J by 5 bases, with 3 bases between the two germline ends. CDR3 DNA: TGTGCCACCAGCAGAGATCAAGATACGCAGTATTTT. Protein sequence: CATSRDQDTQYF.